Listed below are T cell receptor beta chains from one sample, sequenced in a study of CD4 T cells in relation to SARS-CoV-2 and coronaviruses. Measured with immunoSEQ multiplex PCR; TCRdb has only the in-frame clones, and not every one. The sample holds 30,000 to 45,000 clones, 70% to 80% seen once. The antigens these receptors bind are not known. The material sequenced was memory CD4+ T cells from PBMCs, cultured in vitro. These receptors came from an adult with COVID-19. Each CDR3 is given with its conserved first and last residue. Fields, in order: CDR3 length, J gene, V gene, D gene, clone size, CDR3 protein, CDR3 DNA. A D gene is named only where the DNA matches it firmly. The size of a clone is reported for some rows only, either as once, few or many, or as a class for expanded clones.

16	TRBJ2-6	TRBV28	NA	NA	CASRKDVMWGANVLTF	TGTGCCAGCAGGAAAGACGTGATGTGGGGGGCCAACGTCCTGACTTTC
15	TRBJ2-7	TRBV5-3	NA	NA	CARTRGGRGGSEQYF	TGTGCCAGAACCCGAGGCGGCAGGGGAGGGAGCGAGCAGTACTTC
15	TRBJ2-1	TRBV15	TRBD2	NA	CATSRSGSGGNEQFF	TGTGCCACCAGCAGATCGGGTAGCGGGGGGAATGAGCAGTTCTTC
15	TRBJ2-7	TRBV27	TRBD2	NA	CASSYSGRSSYEQYF	TGTGCCAGCAGTTATAGCGGGCGTAGCTCCTACGAGCAGTACTTC
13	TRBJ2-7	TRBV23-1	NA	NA	CASSLKSSYEQYF	TGCGCCAGCAGTCTAAAAAGCTCCTACGAGCAGTACTTC
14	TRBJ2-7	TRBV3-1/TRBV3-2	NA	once	CASSRRDSSYEQYF	TGTGCCAGCAGCCGAAGGGATAGTTCCTACGAGCAGTACTTC
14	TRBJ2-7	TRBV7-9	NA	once	CASSLQGGIGEQYF	TGTGCCAGCAGCTTGCAGGGTGGAATCGGGGAGCAGTACTTC
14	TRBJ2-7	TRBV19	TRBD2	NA	CASSKTSGSYEQYF	TGTGCCAGTAGTAAGACTAGCGGGAGCTACGAGCAGTACTTC
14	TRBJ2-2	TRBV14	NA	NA	CASSQGGWTGELFF	TGTGCCAGCAGCCAAGGCGGTTGGACCGGGGAGCTGTTTTTT
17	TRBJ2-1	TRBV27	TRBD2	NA	CASSFPSSGSPNNEQFF	TGTGCCAGCAGTTTTCCGTCTAGCGGGAGCCCCAACAATGAGCAGTTCTTC
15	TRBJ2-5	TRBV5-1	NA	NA	CASSSLRAEQETQYF	TGCGCCAGCAGCTCCCTCCGGGCAGAGCAAGAGACCCAGTACTTC
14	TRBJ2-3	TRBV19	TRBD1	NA	CASNRQGVADTQYF	TGTGCCAGTAATCGGCAGGGGGTGGCAGATACGCAGTATTTT
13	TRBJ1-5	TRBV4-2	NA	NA	CASSPDPNQPQHF	TGTGCCAGCAGCCCGGACCCTAATCAGCCCCAGCATTTT
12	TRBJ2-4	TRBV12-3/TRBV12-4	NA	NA	CASSSATNIQYF	TGTGCCAGCAGTTCCGCGACCAACATTCAGTACTTC
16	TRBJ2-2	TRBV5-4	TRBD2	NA	CASSLMSSGSFGELFF	TGTGCCAGCAGCTTGATGTCTAGCGGGAGTTTCGGGGAGCTGTTTTTT
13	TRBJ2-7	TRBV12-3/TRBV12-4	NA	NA	CASTPTETYEQYF	TGTGCCAGCACCCCTACGGAAACCTACGAGCAGTACTTC
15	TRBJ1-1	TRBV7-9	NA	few	CASSLERARNTEAFF	TGTGCCAGCAGCTTAGAGCGGGCAAGGAACACTGAAGCTTTCTTT
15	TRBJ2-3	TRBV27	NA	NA	CASSPTRTSTDTQYF	TGTGCCAGCAGTCCGACAAGGACAAGCACAGATACGCAGTATTTT
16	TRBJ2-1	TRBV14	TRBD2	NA	CASSQGGGRYYNEQFF	TGTGCCAGCAGCCAAGGGGGCGGGAGATACTACAATGAGCAGTTCTTC
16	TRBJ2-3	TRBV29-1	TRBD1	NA	CSVVRDRDRSTDTQYF	TGCAGCGTTGTTCGGGACCGGGACAGAAGCACAGATACGCAGTATTTT
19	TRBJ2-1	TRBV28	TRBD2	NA	CASSIRQGRTSGNFNEQFF	TGTGCCAGCAGTATCCGACAGGGCCGGACTAGCGGGAACTTCAATGAGCAGTTCTTC
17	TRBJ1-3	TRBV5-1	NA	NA	CASSLQPLGESGNTIYF	TGCGCCAGCAGCTTGCAGCCCTTGGGAGAATCTGGAAACACCATATATTTT
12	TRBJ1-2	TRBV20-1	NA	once	CSASDDHYGYTF	TGCAGTGCTAGTGATGATCACTATGGCTACACCTTC
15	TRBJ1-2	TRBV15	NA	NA	CATSRDRSENYGYTF	TGTGCCACCAGCAGAGATCGTTCGGAGAACTATGGCTACACCTTC
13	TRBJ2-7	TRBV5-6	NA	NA	CASSYRDSYEQYF	TGTGCCAGCAGCTACAGGGACTCCTACGAGCAGTACTTC